The 10 T cell receptor beta chains below were found in one sample sequenced in a study of cytomegalovirus exposure and HLA in healthy donors. 60 Vbeta and 13 Jbeta primers were used in PCR. Generated by immunoSEQ multiplex PCR, the TCRdb table keeps only in-frame clones and is missing some. Here the sample spans about 160,000 clones, around 76% being singletons. The sample taken for sequencing was PBMCs. These receptors were taken from a man in his forties in good health and CMV-seropositive.

This chain links TRBV9 with TRBJ1-2, with 7 bases fitting TRBD1. The CDR3 is 15 amino acids. The J segment lost 5 bases and the V segment lost 0 bases, leaving 7 bases of the junction unmatched. Germline loops: CDR1 SGDLS, CDR2 YYNGEE. The CDR3 here is CASSVGGTDQYGYTF. DNA of the CDR3: TGTGCCAGCAGCGTAGGAGGGACAGACCAATATGGCTACACCTTC.

The rearrangement uses TRBV7-2 and TRBJ1-2; weak D call: TRBD1 (6 bases). With 1 base removed from V and 3 bases from J, the gap between germline ends came to 9 bases. CDR1 is SGHTA and CDR2 is FQGNSA in the germline V gene. This CDR3 is 14 amino acids long. This CDR3 is CASSLEPGDYGYTF. The CDR3 DNA sequence: TGTGCCAGCAGCTTAGAGCCAGGGGACTATGGCTACACCTTC.

This chain uses TRBV5-1 with TRBJ2-1; D is perhaps TRBD2 (6 bases). CDR3 length equals 13 residues. CDR1 is SGHRS, CDR2 YFSETQ, per germline. Trimming took off 7 bases at V and 8 bases at J, with 16 bases between the two ends. For the CDR3, the DNA is TGCGCCAGCCGGATCTGGGGGGTACATGAGCAGTTCTTC. Encoded protein: CASRIWGVHEQFF.

V is TRBV2 and J is TRBJ1-4; D may be TRBD1 (5 bases). Germline CDR1 is SNHLY and CDR2 is FYNNEI. The CDR3 extends over 16 amino acids. Trimming cost V 0 bases and J 8 bases, with 16 bases left between them. The CDR3 loop reads CASSEALQGLGEKLFF. CDR3 in DNA: TGTGCCAGCAGTGAAGCGCTTCAGGGTCTGGGGGAAAAACTGTTTTTT.

This clone has a handful of counts. The chain uses TRBV6-5 and TRBJ2-4; the D is unclear. The V gene lost 6 bases and the J gene lost 8 bases, with 11 bases spanning the gap. CDR3 length: 12 amino acids. Germline CDR1 and CDR2: MNHEY and SVGAGI. CDR3 sequence reads: CASRNTDYIQYF. The CDR3 region has the DNA TGTGCCAGCAGAAACACAGATTACATTCAGTACTTC.

The chain joins TRBV5-8 to TRBJ2-3; the D gene is possibly TRBD1 (6 bases). The CDR3 is 15 residues long. V was trimmed by 4 bases and J by 7 bases, leaving 19 bases between them. Germline CDR1 SGHTS, CDR2 YDEGEE. The CDR3, as DNA: TGTGCCAGCAGCAGACAGGATGAGAGGTTGCATACGCAGTATTTT. It specifies CASSRQDERLHTQYF.

Here the CDR3 DNA reads TGTGCCAGCAGCCTCGTCGGGACTAGCGGGGGGAAAAATGAGCAGTTCTTC. This codes for CASSLVGTSGGKNEQFF. The rearrangement joins TRBV7-3 to TRBJ2-1; 15 bases are shared with TRBD2. The CDR3 runs to 17 residues. Trimming cost V 5 bases and J 7 bases; bases outside gene matches: 9. From germline, CDR1 is SGHTA and CDR2 FQGTGA.

Only a few counts were recorded for this clone. The rearrangement uses TRBV6-6 and TRBJ1-1, with 7 bases aligning to TRBD1. The germline V gene has CDR1 MNHNY and CDR2 SVGAGI (reference sequence). V lost 5 bases to trimming and J lost 0 bases; unmatched junction nucleotides: 3. This CDR3 spans 14 amino acids. CDR3 residues: CASSTGQLNTEAFF. The CDR3 region has the DNA TGTGCCAGCAGTACGGGACAGCTGAACACTGAAGCTTTCTTT.

This clone was counted a few times. The junction differs from germline at one of its ends, possibly a read error. The rearrangement uses TRBV2 and TRBJ2-7; D gene uncertain. Germline V gives CDR1 SNHLY, CDR2 FYNNEI. The CDR3 has 13 amino acids. In DNA, the CDR3 is TGTGCCAGCAATGAACCCTTTTCCTACGAGCAGTACTTC. Protein: CASNEPFSYEQYF.

The chain combines TRBV6-5 with TRBJ1-6, with D possibly being TRBD1 (5 bases). Trimming stripped 4 bases from V and 7 bases from J, with 17 bases between. Looked up from germline, CDR1 is MNHEY and CDR2 is SVGAGI. This CDR3 is 16 amino acids long. The CDR3 DNA reads TGTGCCAGCAGTTCCCGCCGACAGCTAAGGAATTCACCCCTCCACTTT. Its protein product is CASSSRRQLRNSPLHF.